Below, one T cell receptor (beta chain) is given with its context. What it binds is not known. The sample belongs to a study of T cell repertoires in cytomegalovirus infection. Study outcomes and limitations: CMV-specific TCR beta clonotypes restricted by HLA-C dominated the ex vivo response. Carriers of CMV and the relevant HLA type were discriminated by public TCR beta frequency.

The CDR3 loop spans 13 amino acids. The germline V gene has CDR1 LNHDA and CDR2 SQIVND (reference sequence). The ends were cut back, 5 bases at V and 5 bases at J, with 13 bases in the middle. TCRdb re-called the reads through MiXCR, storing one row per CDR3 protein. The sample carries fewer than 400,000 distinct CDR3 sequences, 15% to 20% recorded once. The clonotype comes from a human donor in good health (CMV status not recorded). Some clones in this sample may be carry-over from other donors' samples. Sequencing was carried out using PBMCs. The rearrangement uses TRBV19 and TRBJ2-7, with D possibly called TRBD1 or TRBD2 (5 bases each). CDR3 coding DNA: TGTGCCAGTAGTGGGTCAGGGAGAAACGAGCAGTACTTC. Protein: CASSGSGRNEQYF.